This T cell receptor beta chain is drawn from a study of blood T cell repertoires in COVID-19 (dated by TCRdb to 2018 to 2021). Turning to the overall study: The collaborator samples originated in the United States, Italy and Spain and spanned the acute and convalescent phases of COVID-19. The prospective study material was composed of cDNA or gDNA derived from T cells, B-cell-depleted T cells, or PBMCs. Subjects who had been exposed to COVID-19, were actively infected with it, or had recovered from it provided the deeply sampled blood TCRbeta repertoires that made up the dataset. A freely available public database, intended as a resource for researchers studying the immune response to SARS-CoV-2, is where the repertoires were released. Samples came from the ongoing ImmuneRACE study (first 160 participants) plus 1,254 subjects from 6 global collaborators. The sample metadata nearly always contained a de-identified subject ID, COVID-19 status, age in years and sex. Where available, HLA class I and class II types were taken from metadata supplied by the sample provider and were not determined by assay-based typing. What the work shows at the level of the full study, not this receptor alone: The amount of clinical and demographic metadata varied by source and participant and was provided uncurated.

Turning to this clone: No cognate antigen has been identified for it. No much larger clone exists at a distance of one base, and base qualities are not known.

Collaborating institutions collected whole blood in K2EDTA tubes following their own protocols. For TCRbeta analysis, collaborators shipped samples in one of three forms: frozen whole blood, isolated PBMCs, or DNA extracted from either of those sample types. Via the germline V gene, CDR1 is SGHRS and CDR2 YFSETQ. The CDR3 holds 16 amino acids from the cysteine to the phenylalanine. CDR3 DNA only is kept here, 48 bases in frame from base 1. Cut back by 3 bases and 1 base, the V and J ends lie 16 bases apart. The immunoSEQ Assay, a bias-controlled multiplex PCR, was used to amplify TCRbeta CDR3 regions from genomic DNA. As for the original processing: The number of nucleated cells in each sample was estimated from the amplification of reference gene primers within the assay. To quantify the absolute abundance of each unique TCRbeta CDR3 rearrangement, sequence reads were collapsed and filtered. For each sample, productive Simpson clonality was calculated as the square root of Simpson's diversity index over productive rearrangements. TCRdb took over this immuneACCESS table, retaining in-frame rearrangements with V and J assigned. Such tables are incomplete; in checked studies, under half of the missing clones stem from an unresolved V gene, and the remainder is unexplained. V and J calls and clone size are given by that table; D and trimming were obtained from the DNA. The sample table contains about 400,000 clones; only one count was recorded for around nine tenths of them. 3% of the sample goes to the ten largest clones.

The chain is assembled from TRBV5-1 and TRBJ2-5, and TRBD1 may be the D gene, going by 6 matching bases. This receptor was taken from a human donor in a cohort sampled during active COVID-19. Sequencing was done on a sample of peripheral blood. Here is the DNA: TGCGCCAGCAGCTCGCAGGGGTACGCGGCCCAAGAGACCCAGTACTTC. Translated, it reads CASSSQGYAAQETQYF.